The 24 T cell receptor beta chains given below trace back to one sample, sequenced in a study of cytomegalovirus exposure and HLA in healthy donors. The PCR used 60 Vbeta and 13 Jbeta primers. Clones were sequenced by immunoSEQ multiplex PCR, and TCRdb holds only the in-frame ones, with some missing. The sample includes some 200,000 clones, roughly 80% seen only once; the top ten take around 1.7%. The sequenced sample was PBMCs. These receptor sequences come from a woman in her late teens or twenties in good health and CMV-seronegative.

The chain employs TRBV7-6 and TRBJ1-5, with TRBD1 matching 7 bases. Germline V gives CDR1 SGHVS, CDR2 FNYEAQ. The V gene end was trimmed by 5 bases and the J gene end by 4 bases; junction bases not matched to a gene: 2. This CDR3 has 13 amino acids. CDR3 loop: CASSGTENQPQHF. For the CDR3, the DNA is TGTGCCAGCAGCGGGACAGAGAATCAGCCCCAGCATTTT.

The V and J genes are TRBV9 and TRBJ2-2; 12 bases line up with TRBD1. Germline CDR1 reads SGDLS; CDR2 reads YYNGEE. The CDR3 totals 16 residues. Germline trimming cut 0 bases from V and 4 bases from J; bases unmatched to any gene: 1. The CDR3 DNA reads TGTGCCAGCAGCGTAGGGGGACAGGGGGCCACCGGGGAGCTGTTTTTT. Translating it yields CASSVGGQGATGELFF.

This clone was observed once. The gene calls are TRBV5-5 and TRBJ2-1, with TRBD2 matching over 8 bases. The CDR3 spans 15 residues. The J segment lost 4 bases and the V segment lost 2 bases, leaving 5 bases of the junction unmatched. In germline, CDR1 is SGHKS, CDR2 YYEKEE (reference sequence). The CDR3: CASSLSGSVYNEQFF. The CDR3 DNA is TGTGCCAGCAGCTTAAGCGGGAGTGTGTACAATGAGCAGTTCTTC.

The chain is built from TRBV5-4 and TRBJ2-7; no definite D call. The CDR3 consists of 14 residues. Germline V gene sequence: CDR1 SGHNT, CDR2 YYREEE (reference sequence). The V end was cut by 0 bases, the J end by 0 bases, with 7 bases between. CDR3 sequence: CASSLAGLSYEQYF. The CDR3 DNA reads as TGTGCCAGCAGCTTGGCCGGTCTCTCCTACGAGCAGTACTTC. Using reference TRBV5-4 and TRBJ2-7 for the parts outside the CDR3, the full variable domain is ETGVTQSPTHLIKTRGQQVTLRCSSQSGHNTVSWYQQALGQGPQFIFQYYREEENGRGNFPPRFSGLQFPNYSSELNVNALELDDSALYLCASSLAGLSYEQYFGPGTRLTVT.

This chain joins TRBV9 and TRBJ2-5; TRBD2 agrees at 9 bases. The CDR3 runs to 15 residues. Germline CDR1 is SGDLS and CDR2 is YYNGEE. With 0 bases clipped from V and 2 bases from J, the junction kept 2 bases outside the gene matches. The CDR3 coding sequence is TGTGCCAGCAGCGTAGCTAGCGGGGTACAAGAGACCCAGTACTTC. It yields the protein CASSVASGVQETQYF.

V usage is TRBV7-9 and J usage is TRBJ2-7, with 9 bases fitting TRBD2. The CDR3 spans 14 residues. Looked up from germline, CDR1 is SEHNR and CDR2 is FQNEAQ (reference sequence). J gave up 5 bases and V 7 bases, and 9 bases lay outside the gene matches. The CDR3 is CASTASGRNHEQYV. In nucleotides, the CDR3 is TGTGCCAGCACCGCCAGCGGGAGGAACCACGAGCAGTACGTC.

The chain couples TRBV7-2 to TRBJ2-4; tentatively, D is TRBD2 (7 bases). Trimming removed 5 bases from V and 0 bases from J, with 14 bases in between. The CDR3 totals 16 residues. CDR1 and CDR2 from the germline V gene are SGHTA and FQGNSA. The CDR3 reads CASSPSGGPAKNIQYF. CDR3 DNA: TGTGCCAGCAGCCCCTCGGGGGGCCCAGCCAAAAACATTCAGTACTTC.

With respect to this clone: Other nucleotide sequences in the sample specify the same CDR3. This chain uses TRBV25-1 with TRBJ1-2, with D maybe TRBD1 (6 bases). This CDR3 comprises 15 residues. Trimming took 7 bases from V and 4 from J, leaving 19 bases between them. Germline V gene sequence: CDR1 MGHDK, CDR2 SYGVNS. CDR3 in DNA: TGTGCCAGCATTTACCCAGGGGTTTGGCCCTATGGCTACACCTTC. This translates into CASIYPGVWPYGYTF.

V usage is TRBV6-5 and J usage is TRBJ2-3; D may be TRBD2 (6 bases). The CDR3 runs 16 residues. Germline V gives CDR1 MNHEY, CDR2 SVGAGI. V lost 0 bases and J lost 3, with 13 bases in between. Written as DNA, the CDR3 is TGTGCCAGCAGTTACTCGAATGGAGGGCTGACAGATACGCAGTATTTT. Amino acid sequence: CASSYSNGGLTDTQYF.

The chain recombines TRBV11-2 with TRBJ2-3; D gene unclear. CDR1 and CDR2 from the germline V gene are SGHAT and FQNNGV. This CDR3 region has 15 residues. V lost 3 bases and J 4 bases, leaving 14 bases between the germline ends. CDR3 region: CASSFRERGSDTQYF. For the CDR3, the DNA is TGTGCCAGCAGCTTCAGAGAGAGAGGTTCAGATACGCAGTATTTT. The full variable domain, completed using reference TRBV11-2 and TRBJ2-3, is EAGVAQSPRYKIIEKRQSVAFWCNPISGHATLYWYQQILGQGPKLLIQFQNNGVVDDSQLPKDRFSAERLKGVDSTLKIQPAKLEDSAVYLCASSFRERGSDTQYFGPGTRLTVL.

This sequence joins TRBV18 and TRBJ2-1; 10 bases match TRBD2. V lost 4 bases, J lost 5 bases, and 5 bases stayed unmatched. Germline V gene sequence: CDR1 KGHSH, CDR2 LQKENI. The CDR3 consists of 15 residues. In DNA, the CDR3 is TGTGCCAGCTCACATAAACTAGCGGGACACAATGAGCAGTTCTTC. Translating gives CASSHKLAGHNEQFF.

The chain links TRBV11-2 to TRBJ2-2, with 11 bases lining up with TRBD2. The germline V gene has CDR1 SGHAT and CDR2 FQNNGV. The CDR3 sequence is 14 residues long. The J segment lost 5 bases and the V segment lost 6 bases, leaving 2 bases of the junction unmatched. As DNA, the CDR3 is TGTGCCAGCAGTCTAGCGGGAGGAACCGGGGAGCTGTTTTTT. It specifies CASSLAGGTGELFF.

This chain joins TRBV29-1 and TRBJ2-3, with 9 bases matching TRBD2. The CDR3 has 14 amino acids. Germline V gene data show CDR1 as SQVTM and CDR2 as ANQGSEA. Trimming took 7 bases from V and 6 from J; bases not matched to a gene: 11. The CDR3 here is CSALVSGSLDTQYF. The CDR3 nucleotides read TGCAGCGCGTTGGTTAGCGGGAGTCTCGATACGCAGTATTTT.

This clone was recorded many times. The chain is built from TRBV4-1 and TRBJ1-2, with TRBD1 matching 7 bases. The ends lost 3 bases at V and 9 bases at J; junction bases unmatched: 10. The CDR3 consists of 14 residues. The germline V gene has CDR1 MGHRA and CDR2 YSYEKL. CDR3 bases: TGCGCCAGCAGCCATAACCGGGACAGTAGGCGCTACACCTTC. It is translated as CASSHNRDSRRYTF.

For this clone: Other DNA sequences in this specimen translate into the identical CDR3. V usage is TRBV29-1 and J usage is TRBJ2-1; D is unclear. The CDR3 runs to 12 residues. The germline V gene encodes CDR1 SQVTM and CDR2 ANQGSEA. Deletions cut 3 bases from V and 7 bases from J, with 10 bases between. The CDR3 DNA reads as TGCAGCGTTGATCGGAGTTATAATGAGCAGTTCTTC. This codes for CSVDRSYNEQFF.

The V call is TRBV4-1, the J call TRBJ2-1, with TRBD1 matching over 7 bases. Germline V gene data show CDR1 as MGHRA and CDR2 as YSYEKL. CDR3 length: 16 residues. The V gene end was trimmed by 2 bases and the J gene end by 4 bases; junction bases not matched to a gene: 8. CDR3 sequence reads: CASSQFKGGAYNEQFF. The CDR3 region has the DNA TGCGCCAGCAGCCAATTTAAAGGGGGCGCTTACAATGAGCAGTTCTTC.

The chain carries TRBV5-6 and TRBJ2-7; no definite D call. Looked up from germline, CDR1 is SGHDT and CDR2 is YYEEEE. CDR3 length: 16 amino acids. Trimming pared 0 bases from V and 0 bases from J, leaving 13 bases between. Here the CDR3 DNA reads TGTGCCAGCAGCTTGGCCCCAGGTCAGATCTCCTACGAGCAGTACTTC. It is translated as CASSLAPGQISYEQYF. Looking up the rest from reference TRBV5-6 and TRBJ2-7 gives the full variable domain: DAGVTQSPTHLIKTRGQQVTLRCSPKSGHDTVSWYQQALGQGPQFIFQYYEEEERQRGNFPDRFSGHQFPNYSSELNVNALLLGDSALYLCASSLAPGQISYEQYFGPGTRLTVT.

This chain connects TRBV29-1 to TRBJ1-4; D is unclear. The CDR3 contains 13 residues. CDR1 is SQVTM and CDR2 is ANQGSEA in the germline V gene. Trimming stripped 5 bases from V and 3 bases from J, with 10 bases between. CDR3 sequence reads: CSVYWESNEKLFF. DNA of the CDR3: TGCAGCGTTTATTGGGAGTCTAATGAAAAACTGTTTTTT.

The chain employs TRBV4-1 and TRBJ1-6; TRBD1 matches at 9 bases. Trimming at V came to 8 bases and at J to 7 bases, leaving 9 bases not matched to a gene. The CDR3 covers 15 residues. The germline V gene has CDR1 MGHRA and CDR2 YSYEKL. The CDR3 nucleotides are TGCGCCAGCTCCCAACTCGGACAGGGGAATTCACCCCTCCACTTT. It specifies CASSQLGQGNSPLHF.

This rearrangement joins TRBV5-6 to TRBJ2-2, with TRBD2 matching over 12 bases. Germline CDR1 reads SGHDT; CDR2 reads YYEEEE. The CDR3 covers 17 residues. V was clipped by 0 bases and J by 5 bases; unmatched bases: 5. CDR3: CASSLGLAGDWTGELFF. As DNA, the CDR3 is TGTGCCAGCAGCTTGGGACTAGCGGGAGATTGGACCGGGGAGCTGTTTTTT.

The chain carries TRBV7-9 and TRBJ2-4, with TRBD1 matching 8 bases. Trimming cost V 6 bases and J 8 bases; bases outside gene matches: 9. Germline CDR1 SEHNR, CDR2 FQNEAQ (reference sequence). CDR3 length: 14 residues. CDR3 nucleotides: TGTGCCAGCAGTTCCACAGGGGGTTATGACATTCAGTACTTC. Translated: CASSSTGGYDIQYF.

The chain is built from TRBV27 and TRBJ1-5, with 9 nucleotides matching TRBD1. Losses at the gene ends were 5 bases for V and 4 bases for J; bases not matched to a gene: 6. Per the germline V gene, CDR1 is MNHEY and CDR2 is SMNVEV (reference sequence). CDR3 length equals 15 residues. CDR3 in DNA: TGTGCCAGCAGTCCGGGACAGGGCGGGAATCAGCCCCAGCATTTT. Protein sequence: CASSPGQGGNQPQHF.

This clone appeared a few times. The chain joins TRBV4-2 to TRBJ2-7; TRBD2 matches 7 bases. The CDR3 has 16 residues. Per the germline V gene, CDR1 is LGHNA and CDR2 is YNFKEQ. V was clipped by 0 bases and J by 0 bases; unmatched bases: 5. The CDR3 spells CASSQDFLADSYEQYF. The DNA of the CDR3 is TGTGCCAGCAGCCAAGATTTCCTAGCGGACTCCTACGAGCAGTACTTC.

This rearrangement joins TRBV27 to TRBJ1-6; 8 nucleotides line up with TRBD1. Germline CDR1 and CDR2: MNHEY and SMNVEV (reference sequence). The CDR3 totals 15 residues. V was clipped by 7 bases and J by 5 bases; unmatched bases: 7. CDR3 sequence: CASTLTGEDNSPLHF. The CDR3 nucleotides read TGTGCCAGCACCCTGACAGGGGAGGATAATTCACCCCTCCACTTT.